Below are 20 T cell receptor beta chains sequenced from a single sample in a study of vaccination and CD4 T cells after COVID-19. Treatment given: roughly ten-day PBMC culture with coronavirus spike peptide pools or control peptides (ViraFEST assay). The assay that was used to sequence DNA from cultured CD4+ T cells was the Oncomine TCR Beta short-read assay. TCRdb re-called the PCR reads with MiXCR, one entry per CDR3 protein. The sample has some 10,000 distinct CDR3 sequences; 31% are singletons. Their recognized antigens are unknown. Sequences were obtained from CD4+ T cells from blood, cultured in vitro. Source of these receptors: a human donor who had recovered from COVID-19.

This clonotype came up a few times. The chain uses TRBV7-6 and TRBJ1-1; D gene ambiguous. Germline V lookup: CDR1 SGHVS, CDR2 FNYEAQ. CDR3 length: 16 amino acids. Trimming pared 5 bases from V and 5 bases from J, leaving 21 bases between. Written as DNA, the CDR3 is TGTGCCAGCAGCCAGCTCACGCCAGGAGGAACAACTGAAGCTTTCTTT. Translating it yields CASSQLTPGGTTEAFF.

V is TRBV12-3 or TRBV12-4 and J is TRBJ2-5; no firm D call. The CDR3 is 11 amino acids. V lost 5 bases, J lost 4 bases, and 5 bases lay in between. The CDR3 reads CASSNGETQYF. In nucleotides, the CDR3 is TGTGCCAGCAGTAACGGAGAGACCCAGTACTTC.

The count of this clonotype is one. The chain combines TRBV7-3 with TRBJ2-1; TRBD2 might be the D (6 bases). Trimming pared 8 bases from V and 8 bases from J, leaving 19 bases between. This CDR3 has 14 amino acids. Germline V gene sequence: CDR1 SGHTA, CDR2 FQGTGA. CDR3 amino acids: CASSLSGTRDEQFF. The CDR3 DNA is TGTGCCAGCTCCCTTAGCGGAACTCGAGATGAGCAGTTCTTC.

The chain uses TRBV6-1 and TRBJ2-1; D possibly matches TRBD1 or TRBD2 (5 bases each). The CDR3 is 14 amino acids. Germline V gene data show CDR1 as MNHNS and CDR2 as SASEGT. V lost 9 bases to trimming and J lost 8 bases, with 20 bases between them. The CDR3 region has the DNA TGTGCCAGTACCAGGGCTCCTCGGGGCGATGAGCAGTTCTTC. It specifies CASTRAPRGDEQFF.

A few counts support this clonotype. The V call is TRBV20-1, the J call TRBJ2-7; D perhaps matches TRBD1 (6 bases). The CDR3 covers 13 residues. The V gene's germline CDR1 is DFQATT and CDR2 SNEGSKA (reference sequence). The CDR3 DNA sequence: TGCAGCGTAAGACAGGACCTCTCCTACGAGCAGTACTTC. Protein: CSVRQDLSYEQYF.

CDR3: CASGQGYNEQFF. DNA of the CDR3: TGTGCCAGCGGCCAGGGGTACAATGAGCAGTTCTTC. This chain uses TRBV6-2 or TRBV6-3 with TRBJ2-1; a weak D match, TRBD1 (6 bases). CDR3 length: 12 amino acids. Germline V gene data show CDR1 as MNHEY and CDR2 as SVGEGT. V was shortened by 8 bases and J by 4 bases, with 9 bases between the two germline ends.

The rearrangement uses TRBV2 and TRBJ1-1; possible D gene TRBD1, 5 bases. V was shortened by 4 bases and J by 4 bases, with 10 bases between the two germline ends. This CDR3 is 13 amino acids long. CDR1 SNHLY and CDR2 FYNNEI come from the germline V gene. CDR3 DNA sequence: TGTGCCAGCAGTGGACAGCGGGCCACTGAAGCTTTCTTT. Protein sequence: CASSGQRATEAFF.

This clonotype is medium-sized. The rearrangement links TRBV24-1 to TRBJ1-2; D call uncertain. Germline V gene sequence: CDR1 KGHDR, CDR2 SFDVKD. The CDR3 extends over 15 amino acids. V lost 2 bases and J lost 7, with 16 bases in between. The CDR3 loop reads CATSDSRAPERGYTF. CDR3 nucleotides: TGTGCCACCAGTGATTCGAGGGCACCAGAACGTGGCTACACCTTC.

This sequence joins TRBV6-4 and TRBJ2-3; D perhaps matches TRBD1 (6 bases). CDR3 length: 14 residues. The germline gives CDR1 MRHNA, CDR2 SNTAGT. The V and J ends lost 2 bases and 0 bases respectively, with 6 bases between them. The CDR3 DNA reads TGTGCCAGCAGTGACGGACAGAGCACAGATACGCAGTATTTT. Translation gives CASSDGQSTDTQYF.

This clonotype was counted between two and nine times. The chain links TRBV7-3 to TRBJ1-1; D not resolved. The CDR3 sequence is 13 residues long. With 5 bases removed from V and 1 base from J, the gap between germline ends came to 8 bases. Germline CDR1 reads SGHTA; CDR2 reads FQGTGA. The CDR3 spells CASSPTRNTEAFF. In DNA, the CDR3 is TGTGCCAGCAGCCCTACAAGGAACACTGAAGCTTTCTTT.

V usage is TRBV5-1 and J usage is TRBJ1-1, with TRBD1 matching 9 bases. Germline CDR1 is SGHRS and CDR2 is YFSETQ. V lost 4 bases to trimming and J lost 4 bases; unmatched junction nucleotides: 5. The CDR3 spans 14 residues. The CDR3 nucleotides are TGCGCCAGCAGCCGACAGGGGGGAGTCACTGAAGCTTTCTTT. Amino acid sequence: CASSRQGGVTEAFF.

This clonotype was recorded a few times. The chain carries TRBV3-1 and TRBJ1-5, with no clear D. The V end lost 4 bases, the J end lost 4 bases, and 8 bases lay between the germline ends. CDR3 length: 13 residues. From germline, CDR1 is LGHDT and CDR2 YNNKEL (reference sequence). The CDR3 nucleotides read TGTGCCAGCAGCCGGGGAGAGAATCAGCCCCAGCATTTT. Protein product: CASSRGENQPQHF.

The rearrangement links TRBV6-2 or TRBV6-3 to TRBJ1-1; D call uncertain. Trimming cost V 6 bases and J 7 bases, with 12 bases left between them. CDR3 length: 12 residues. CDR1 is MNHEY, CDR2 SVGEGT, per germline. CDR3 protein: CASRGLGGEAFF. The CDR3, as DNA: TGTGCCAGCAGAGGTCTAGGAGGTGAAGCTTTCTTT.

The chain carries TRBV7-2 and TRBJ2-1; possibly TRBD1 for D (6 bases). V lost 4 bases to trimming and J lost 6 bases, with 13 bases between them. The germline CDR1 and CDR2 sequences are SGHTA and FQGNSA. The CDR3 sequence is 14 residues long. The CDR3 sequence: CASSSRGGGNEQFF. The CDR3, as DNA: TGTGCCAGCAGCTCCAGGGGCGGTGGCAATGAGCAGTTCTTC.

A single count supports this clonotype. This chain links TRBV30 with TRBJ2-7; possibly TRBD1 or TRBD2 for D (5 bases each). Trimming stripped 7 bases from V and 2 bases from J, with 15 bases between. Looked up from germline, CDR1 is GTSNPN and CDR2 is SVGIG (reference sequence). The CDR3 has 13 residues. The CDR3 bases are TGTGCCTACTCGAGGGGCGGCCCCTACGAGCAGTACTTC. The encoded protein is CAYSRGGPYEQYF.

The genes are TRBV27 and TRBJ2-1, with 7 bases that match TRBD1. Trimming cost V 6 bases and J 6 bases; bases outside gene matches: 11. CDR1 is MNHEY and CDR2 is SMNVEV in the germline V gene (reference sequence). This CDR3 is built from 15 residues. CDR3 sequence reads: CASRATGIRTNEQFF. DNA of the CDR3: TGTGCCAGCAGGGCGACAGGGATCAGAACCAATGAGCAGTTCTTC.

This clonotype has more than one count but fewer than ten. The chain uses TRBV7-9 and TRBJ2-2; TRBD1 matches at 8 bases. Germline V gene lookup returns CDR1 SEHNR and CDR2 FQNEAQ (reference sequence). CDR3 length equals 15 residues. With 6 bases clipped from V and 8 bases from J, the junction kept 11 bases outside the gene matches. This chain's CDR3 is CASRTRQGNTGELFF. The DNA of the CDR3 is TGTGCCAGCAGGACCAGACAGGGGAATACGGGGGAGCTGTTTTTT.

This clonotype appeared once. This chain links TRBV28 with TRBJ1-3; 7 bases are shared with TRBD1. Germline V gene data show CDR1 as MDHEN and CDR2 as SYDVKM. This CDR3 contains 13 residues. Germline trimming cut 10 bases from V and 4 bases from J; bases unmatched to any gene: 7. In DNA, the CDR3 is TGTGCCACCGAACAGGGGTCGGGAAACACCATATATTTT. Its protein is CATEQGSGNTIYF.

This rearrangement joins TRBV5-1 to TRBJ1-2; 8 bases fit TRBD1. V lost 3 bases to trimming and J lost 2 bases; unmatched junction nucleotides: 3. Germline CDR1 and CDR2: SGHRS and YFSETQ. This CDR3 comprises 14 residues. The CDR3 protein is CASSSRTGNYGYTF. CDR3 bases: TGCGCCAGCAGCTCCCGGACAGGGAACTATGGCTACACCTTC.

This clonotype counts as medium-sized (0.01 to 0.1%). The genes are TRBV7-3 and TRBJ1-2; TRBD1 might be the D (6 bases). Deletions cut 5 bases from V and 8 bases from J, with 24 bases between. The length of the CDR3 is 16 residues. Germline CDR1 SGHTA, CDR2 FQGTGA. CDR3 sequence (DNA): TGTGCCAGCAGCCCCCAGGCTGGGCCACAGGGTGGCGGCTACACCTTC. Amino acid sequence: CASSPQAGPQGGGYTF.